Presented here are 8 T cell receptor beta chains from one specimen sequenced in a study of blood T cell repertoires in COVID-19. Sequenced by immunoSEQ multiplex PCR; TCRdb stores in-frame clones only, minus some. The sample consists of hundreds of thousands of clones, over 80% of them appearing once. The specimen sequenced was peripheral blood. These receptors came from a woman between 45 and 60 years old with COVID-19, enrolled during active disease.

V and J are TRBV12-2 and TRBJ2-7; the D segment call TRBD2 is taken from the table without a DNA check. TRBV12-2 is labeled a pseudogene. The CDR3 totals 11 residues. The CDR3 protein is CALGGAYEQYF. The DNA for the CDR3 is TGTGCACTCGGGGGGGCCTACGAGCAGTACTTC.

This clone appeared a few times. The chain has TRBV7-9 and TRBJ2-7; 9 nucleotides align to TRBD2. The J segment lost 6 bases and the V segment lost 0 bases, leaving 9 bases of the junction unmatched. Germline V lookup: CDR1 SEHNR, CDR2 FQNEAQ (reference sequence). CDR3 length: 16 amino acids. In DNA, the CDR3 is TGTGCCAGCAGCTTAGCAGGCGGGAGGGCCGGGGGCGAGCAGTACTTC. Translation gives CASSLAGGRAGGEQYF. Supplemented by reference TRBV7-9 and TRBJ2-7, the full variable domain reads DTGVSQNPRHKITKRGQNVTFRCDPISEHNRLYWYRQTLGQGPEFLTYFQNEAQLEKSRLLSDRFSAERPKGSFSTLEIQRTEQGDSAMYLCASSLAGGRAGGEQYFGPGTRLTVT.

The rearrangement joins TRBV25-1 to TRBJ2-7; no clear D gene. The V gene lost 1 base and the J gene lost 6 bases, with 4 bases spanning the gap. The V gene's germline CDR1 is MGHDK and CDR2 SYGVNS. The CDR3 totals 11 residues. CDR3 nucleotides: TGTGCCAGCAGTGAATTTCTCGAGCAGTACTTC. This encodes CASSEFLEQYF.

This clone has only a few counts. This chain links TRBV5-8 with TRBJ1-5, with 8 bases fitting TRBD1. V lost 5 bases and J lost 2; bases outside the gene matches: 9. Germline CDR1 SGHTS, CDR2 YDEGEE. The CDR3 contains 16 residues. CDR3 region: CASSPDRGHRNQPQHF. The DNA for the CDR3 is TGTGCCAGCAGTCCTGACAGGGGCCACCGCAATCAGCCCCAGCATTTT.

The V call is TRBV9, the J call TRBJ2-5, with 8 bases matching TRBD1. The CDR3 length is 15 residues. V gave up 0 bases and J gave up 5 bases; unmatched junction bases: 6. Germline V gene lookup returns CDR1 SGDLS and CDR2 YYNGEE. CDR3 amino acids: CASSVGQGAGETQYF. The CDR3 DNA reads TGTGCCAGCAGCGTAGGTCAGGGGGCAGGGGAGACCCAGTACTTC.

About this clone: Other DNA sequences in this sample translate to the same CDR3. V and J are TRBV6-5 and TRBJ2-1; the match to TRBD2 covers 8 bases. The CDR3 length is 13 residues. V gave up 6 bases and J gave up 7 bases; unmatched junction bases: 5. The germline V gene has CDR1 MNHEY and CDR2 SVGAGI. The CDR3 nucleotides are TGTGCCAGCAGCCGGACTAGCAATAATGAGCAGTTCTTC. Translated: CASSRTSNNEQFF.

The V call is TRBV2, the J call TRBJ1-2; D is perhaps TRBD1 (6 bases). From germline, CDR1 is SNHLY and CDR2 FYNNEI. The CDR3 has 14 residues. With 4 bases removed from V and 8 bases from J, the gap between germline ends came to 17 bases. The chain's CDR3 is CASSVDTGLLGYTF. For the CDR3, the DNA is TGTGCCAGCAGTGTAGATACAGGGCTCCTAGGCTACACCTTC. Full variable domain (remainder filled in from reference TRBV2 and TRBJ1-2): EPEVTQTPSHQVTQMGQEVILRCVPISNHLYFYWYRQILGQKVEFLVSFYNNEISEKSEIFDDQFSVERPDGSNFTLKIRSTKLEDSAMYFCASSVDTGLLGYTFGSGTRLTVV.

In DNA form, the CDR3 reads TGCGCCAGCAGCTTACTAGGTAGCGGGACTAACAATGAGCAGTTCTTC. It is translated as CASSLLGSGTNNEQFF. V is TRBV5-1 and J is TRBJ2-1; 8 bases are shared with TRBD2. Germline loops: CDR1 SGHRS, CDR2 YFSETQ. The V and J ends lost 2 bases and 5 bases, in that order; junction bases with no gene match: 9. This CDR3 contains 16 residues.